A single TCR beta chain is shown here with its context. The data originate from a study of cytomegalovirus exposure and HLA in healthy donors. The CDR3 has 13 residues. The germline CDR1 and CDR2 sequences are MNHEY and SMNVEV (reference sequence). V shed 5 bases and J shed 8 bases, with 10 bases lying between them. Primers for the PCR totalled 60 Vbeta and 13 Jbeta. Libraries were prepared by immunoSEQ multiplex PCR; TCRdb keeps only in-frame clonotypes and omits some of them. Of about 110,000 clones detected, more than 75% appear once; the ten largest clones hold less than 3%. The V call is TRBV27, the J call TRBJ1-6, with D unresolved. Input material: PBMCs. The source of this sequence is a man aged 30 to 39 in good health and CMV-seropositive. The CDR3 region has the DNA TGTGCCAGCAGTCGCACTGTGGATTCACCCCTCCACTTT. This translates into CASSRTVDSPLHF.